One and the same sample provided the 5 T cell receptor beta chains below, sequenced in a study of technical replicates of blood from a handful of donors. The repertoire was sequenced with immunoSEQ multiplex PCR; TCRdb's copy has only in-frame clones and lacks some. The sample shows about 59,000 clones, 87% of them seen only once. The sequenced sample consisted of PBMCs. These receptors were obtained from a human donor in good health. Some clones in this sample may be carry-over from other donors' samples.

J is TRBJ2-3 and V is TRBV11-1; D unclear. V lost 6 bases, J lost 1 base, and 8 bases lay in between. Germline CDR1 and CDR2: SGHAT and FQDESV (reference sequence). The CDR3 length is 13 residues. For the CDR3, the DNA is TGTGCCAGCAGTTATACTCGCACAGATACGCAGTATTTT. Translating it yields CASSYTRTDTQYF.

CDR3 sequence reads: CASNLAGASYEQYF. In DNA, the CDR3 is TGTGCCAGTAACCTAGCGGGGGCTTCCTACGAGCAGTACTTC. The chain joins TRBV2 to TRBJ2-7; 10 bases are shared with TRBD2. After removal of 9 bases from V and 1 base from J, the junction contained 6 bases not matched to a gene. The CDR3 is 14 amino acids. Germline assignment: CDR1 SNHLY and CDR2 FYNNEI.

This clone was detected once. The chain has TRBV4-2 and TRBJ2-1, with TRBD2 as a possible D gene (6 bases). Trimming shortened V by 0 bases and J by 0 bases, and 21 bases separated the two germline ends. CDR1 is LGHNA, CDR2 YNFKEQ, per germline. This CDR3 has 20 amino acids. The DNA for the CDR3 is TGTGCCAGCAGCCAAGATCGCGGGACTCCCCTACCGAGCTCCTACAATGAGCAGTTCTTC. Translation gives CASSQDRGTPLPSSYNEQFF.

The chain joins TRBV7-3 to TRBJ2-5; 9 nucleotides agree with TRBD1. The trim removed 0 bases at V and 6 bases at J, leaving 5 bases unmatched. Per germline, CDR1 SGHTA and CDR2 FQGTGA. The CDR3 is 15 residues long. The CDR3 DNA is TGTGCCAGCAGCTTAACCGGGACAGGGCGGCAGACCCAGTACTTC. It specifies CASSLTGTGRQTQYF.

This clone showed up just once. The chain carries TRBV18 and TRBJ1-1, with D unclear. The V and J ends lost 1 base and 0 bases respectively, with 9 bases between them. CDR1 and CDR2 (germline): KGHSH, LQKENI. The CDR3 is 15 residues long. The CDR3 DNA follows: TGTGCCAGCTCACCACGTATGGCGGTGAACACTGAAGCTTTCTTT. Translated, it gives CASSPRMAVNTEAFF.